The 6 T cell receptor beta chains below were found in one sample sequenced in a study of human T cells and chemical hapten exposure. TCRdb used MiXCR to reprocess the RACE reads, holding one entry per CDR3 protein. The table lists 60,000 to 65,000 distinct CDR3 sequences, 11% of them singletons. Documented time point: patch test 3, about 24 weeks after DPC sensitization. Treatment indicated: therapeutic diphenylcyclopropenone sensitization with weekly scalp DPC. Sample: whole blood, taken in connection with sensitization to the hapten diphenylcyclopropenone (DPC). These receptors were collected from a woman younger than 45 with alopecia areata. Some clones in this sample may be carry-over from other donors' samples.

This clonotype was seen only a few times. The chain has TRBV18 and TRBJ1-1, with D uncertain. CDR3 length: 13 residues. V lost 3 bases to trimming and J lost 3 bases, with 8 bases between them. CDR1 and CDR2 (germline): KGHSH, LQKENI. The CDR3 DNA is TGTGCCAGCTCACCCGGGTTGGACACTGAAGCTTTCTTT. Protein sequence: CASSPGLDTEAFF.

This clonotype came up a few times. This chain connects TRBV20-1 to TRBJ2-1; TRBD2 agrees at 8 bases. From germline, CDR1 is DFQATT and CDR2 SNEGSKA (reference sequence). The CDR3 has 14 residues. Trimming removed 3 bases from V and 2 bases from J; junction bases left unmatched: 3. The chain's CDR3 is CSASTAGAYNEQFF. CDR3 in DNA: TGCAGTGCTAGCACAGCGGGGGCCTACAATGAGCAGTTCTTC.

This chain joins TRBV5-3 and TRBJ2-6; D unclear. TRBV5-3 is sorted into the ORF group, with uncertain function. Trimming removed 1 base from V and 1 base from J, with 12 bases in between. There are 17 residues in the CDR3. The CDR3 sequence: CARSLCPGISGANVLTF. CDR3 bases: TGTGCCAGAAGCTTGTGTCCAGGAATTTCTGGGGCCAACGTCCTGACTTTC.

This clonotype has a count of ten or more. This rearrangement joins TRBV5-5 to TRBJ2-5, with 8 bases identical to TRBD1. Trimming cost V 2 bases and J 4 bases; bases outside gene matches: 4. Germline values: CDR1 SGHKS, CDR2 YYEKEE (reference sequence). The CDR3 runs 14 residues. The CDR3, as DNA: TGTGCCAGCAGCTTAGACAGGGGACGAGAGACCCAGTACTTC. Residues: CASSLDRGRETQYF.

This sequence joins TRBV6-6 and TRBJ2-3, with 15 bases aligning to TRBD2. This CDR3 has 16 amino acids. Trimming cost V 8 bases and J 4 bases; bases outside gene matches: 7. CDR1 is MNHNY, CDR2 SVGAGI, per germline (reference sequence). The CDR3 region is CASRTSGRALADTQYF. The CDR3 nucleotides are TGTGCCAGCCGGACTAGCGGGAGGGCTTTGGCAGATACGCAGTATTTT.

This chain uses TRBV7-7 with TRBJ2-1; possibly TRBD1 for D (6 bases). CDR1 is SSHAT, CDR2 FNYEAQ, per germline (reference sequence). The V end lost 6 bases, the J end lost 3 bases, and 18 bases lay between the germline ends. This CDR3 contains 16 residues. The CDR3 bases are TGTGCCAGCAGGCAGAAGGGGGTTCCTCGCTACAATGAGCAGTTCTTC. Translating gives CASRQKGVPRYNEQFF.